Each of the 16 T cell receptor beta chains below was sequenced from the same sample in a study of T cells in Graves' hyperthyroidism and ophthalmopathy. The source material, RNA transcripts, was used to amplify TCR beta CDR3 regions. First-round RT-PCR targeting the TCR CDR3 was performed with the HTBI primer set. TCRdb processed the multiplex PCR reads anew with MiXCR; each CDR3 protein has one entry. The sample lists 390,000 or so distinct CDR3 sequences, roughly 15% seen once, with roughly an eighth in the top ten. Sequenced input: blood. These receptor sequences come from a man between 18 and 29 years old with Graves' ophthalmopathy.

This sequence joins TRBV7-8 and TRBJ2-5, with 11 bases aligning to TRBD1. The CDR3 totals 19 residues. Germline V gene sequence: CDR1 SGHVS, CDR2 FQNEAQ. V was clipped by 2 bases and J by 0 bases; unmatched bases: 11. The CDR3 spells CASSLTRTGGIGYQETQYF. The CDR3, as DNA: TGTGCCAGCAGCTTAACAAGGACAGGGGGCATTGGGTACCAAGAGACCCAGTACTTC.

The V call is TRBV29-1, the J call TRBJ2-1; maybe TRBD1 (6 bases). This CDR3 has 13 amino acids. Trimming removed 4 bases from V and 8 bases from J, with 15 bases in between. CDR1 is SQVTM, CDR2 ANQGSEA, per germline. The CDR3 DNA sequence: TGCAGCGTTGGGACAGCCCCTCAGGATGAGCAGTTCTTC. It is translated as CSVGTAPQDEQFF.

For this clonotype: Possible read error: a much larger clone is one base away. The V and J genes are TRBV7-6 and TRBJ1-1; no definite D call. Trimming shortened V by 2 bases and J by 3 bases, and 7 bases separated the two germline ends. The germline V gene has CDR1 SGHVS and CDR2 FNYEAQ. This CDR3 has 13 residues. CDR3 amino acids: CASSLNSDTEAFF. CDR3 nucleotide sequence: TGTGCCAGCAGCTTAAACTCGGACACTGAAGCTTTCTTT.

The table lists this clonotype with many counts. This rearrangement joins TRBV20-1 to TRBJ1-5; a possible D gene is TRBD1 (6 bases). Trimming left V 0 bases short and J 7 bases short, with 13 bases between. CDR3 size: 14 residues. The germline CDR1 and CDR2 sequences are DFQATT and SNEGSKA (reference sequence). The DNA for the CDR3 is TGCAGTGCTAGAGATTGGAGGGGGAGGCAGCCCCAGCATTTT. This gives the protein CSARDWRGRQPQHF.

This clonotype was observed a few times. The rearrangement joins TRBV27 to TRBJ2-5; the D gene is possibly TRBD1 (6 bases). V shed 7 bases and J shed 4 bases, with 19 bases lying between them. The CDR3 spans 15 residues. Germline-derived CDR1 and CDR2 are MNHEY and SMNVEV (reference sequence). The CDR3 region is CASNVITGNRETQYF. CDR3 DNA: TGTGCCAGCAACGTTATTACAGGGAATAGAGAGACCCAGTACTTC.

This clonotype occurred a few times. At one end, the junction sequence differs from germline, possibly due to a read error. The gene calls are TRBV14 and TRBJ2-7; perhaps TRBD2 as D (7 bases). The germline CDR1 and CDR2 sequences are SGHDN and FVKESK. This CDR3 has 15 residues. CDR3 loop: CASSGGGDPSYGQYF. The CDR3, as DNA: TGTGCCAGCAGCGGAGGGGGGGACCCATCCTACGGGCAGTACTTC.

This clonotype was counted at least ten times. The gene calls are TRBV3-1 and TRBJ2-3; perhaps TRBD2 as D (6 bases). CDR1 and CDR2 (germline): LGHDT, YNNKEL (reference sequence). The CDR3 is 14 amino acids. V shed 3 bases and J shed 4 bases, with 11 bases lying between them. In DNA form, the CDR3 reads TGTGCCAGCAGCCACCCCGGAGGGGCAGATACGCAGTATTTT. Its translation is CASSHPGGADTQYF.

This clonotype was found many times. The chain is built from TRBV7-8 and TRBJ1-5, with D possibly being TRBD1 (5 bases). V shed 2 bases and J shed 0 bases, with 17 bases lying between them. The CDR3 loop spans 18 amino acids. Looked up from germline, CDR1 is SGHVS and CDR2 is FQNEAQ. The chain's CDR3 is CASSLSGTSAYSNQPQHF. In nucleotides, the CDR3 is TGTGCCAGCAGCTTAAGTGGGACGTCCGCTTATAGCAATCAGCCCCAGCATTTT.

This clonotype was observed many times. V and J are TRBV29-1 and TRBJ2-1, with 11 bases fitting TRBD1. The CDR3 is 17 amino acids. V shed 0 bases, J shed 8 bases, and the junction held 12 bases outside the gene matches. Germline V lookup: CDR1 SQVTM, CDR2 ANQGSEA. CDR3 region: CSVEDLQDRGPRDEQFF. CDR3 nucleotides: TGCAGCGTTGAAGACCTCCAGGACAGGGGGCCCCGGGATGAGCAGTTCTTC.

This clonotype was counted at least ten times. The rearrangement joins TRBV7-2 to TRBJ2-3, with D unresolved. Trimming pared 4 bases from V and 0 bases from J, leaving 5 bases between. CDR1 and CDR2 from the germline V gene are SGHTA and FQGNSA. This CDR3 region has 13 residues. Here the CDR3 DNA reads TGTGCCAGCAGCTGGGCTAGCACAGATACGCAGTATTTT. Protein product: CASSWASTDTQYF.

This chain links TRBV2 with TRBJ2-1, with 12 bases identical to TRBD2. Germline V gives CDR1 SNHLY, CDR2 FYNNEI. CDR3 length: 16 amino acids. The ends lost 0 bases at V and 6 bases at J; junction bases unmatched: 3. The CDR3 DNA sequence: TGTGCCAGCAGTGAAGCTTCGACTAGCGGGGGCAATGAGCAGTTCTTC. Amino acid sequence: CASSEASTSGGNEQFF.

This clonotype was counted ten times or more. The chain has TRBV7-2 and TRBJ1-3, with no clear D. The length of the CDR3 is 13 residues. From germline, CDR1 is SGHTA and CDR2 FQGNSA. Trimming stripped 5 bases from V and 2 bases from J, with 7 bases between. The CDR3 loop is CASSSSPGNTIYF. The CDR3 DNA reads as TGTGCCAGCAGCAGCTCCCCTGGAAACACCATATATTTT.

This clonotype was seen ten or more times. This chain joins TRBV20-1 and TRBJ2-6, with 11 bases matching TRBD2. This CDR3 region has 17 residues. V dropped 7 bases and J dropped 1; count of bases not matched to a gene: 9. Looked up from germline, CDR1 is DFQATT and CDR2 is SNEGSKA (reference sequence). As DNA, the CDR3 is TGCAGTGGAAGAGAACTAGCGGGAGAGTCTGGGGCCAACGTCCTGACTTTC. Translating it yields CSGRELAGESGANVLTF.

In this sample, this clonotype turned up many times. The chain couples TRBV6-2 or TRBV6-3 to TRBJ1-2; possibly TRBD1 for D (5 bases). Germline V gene data show CDR1 as MNHEY and CDR2 as SVGEGT. The CDR3 consists of 13 residues. Deletions cut 2 bases from V and 4 bases from J, with 8 bases between. CDR3 residues: CASSYRDFYGYTF. CDR3 coding DNA: TGTGCCAGCAGTTACAGGGACTTCTATGGCTACACCTTC.

The table lists this clonotype with many counts. The rearrangement uses TRBV6-5 and TRBJ1-1; D remains ambiguous. Germline-derived CDR1 and CDR2 are MNHEY and SVGAGI. V was trimmed by 0 bases and J by 4 bases, leaving 15 bases between them. The CDR3 runs to 16 residues. This chain's CDR3 is CASSYSMADVLTEAFF. CDR3 coding DNA: TGTGCCAGCAGTTACTCTATGGCCGATGTACTCACTGAAGCTTTCTTT.

This clonotype has ten or more counts. The chain links TRBV7-2 to TRBJ2-1; the match to TRBD2 covers 9 bases. V was clipped by 0 bases and J by 9 bases; unmatched bases: 15. Germline CDR1 and CDR2: SGHTA and FQGNSA. CDR3 length equals 18 residues. This CDR3 is CASSLASTSGTRRGEQFF. DNA of the CDR3: TGTGCCAGCAGCTTAGCGTCGACTAGCGGCACTCGGCGGGGTGAGCAGTTCTTC. The complete variable domain, with remaining parts taken from reference TRBV7-2 and TRBJ2-1, reads GAGVSQSPSNKVTEKGKDVELRCDPISGHTALYWYRQSLGQGLEFLIYFQGNSAPDKSGLPSDRFSAERTGGSVSTLTIQRTQQEDSAVYLCASSLASTSGTRRGEQFFGPGTRLTVL.